Listed below are T cell receptor beta chains from one sample, sequenced in a study of T cell responses to AZD1222 COVID-19 vaccine. The table came from immunoSEQ multiplex PCR; TCRdb's copy has only in-frame clones and leaves some out. The sample consists of 100,000 to 120,000 clones, 85% to 90% of them appearing once. The sequencing here drew on peripheral blood, taken 28 days after the second AZD1222 dose. These receptor sequences come from an adult who received the AZD1222 COVID-19 vaccine. Each CDR3 is given with its conserved first and last residue. D genes are given only for firm matches. The size of a clone is reported for some rows only, either as once, few or many, or as a class for expanded clones.

cdr3_nt: TGTGCCAGCAGCTTAGGGGGGAATGGCTACACCTTC
cdr3_aa: CASSLGGNGYTF
j_call: TRBJ1-2
d_call: -
clone_size: -
v_call: TRBV5-6

cdr3_nt: TGTGCCAGCAGCTTAGGACAGCCAACTAACTATGGCTACACCTTC
cdr3_aa: CASSLGQPTNYGYTF
j_call: TRBJ1-2
d_call: -
clone_size: once
v_call: TRBV7-9

cdr3_nt: TGCGCCAGCAGCCAAGATAGATTAACGAACTCCTATAATTCACCCCTCCACTTT
cdr3_aa: CASSQDRLTNSYNSPLHF
j_call: TRBJ1-6
d_call: -
clone_size: once
v_call: TRBV4-1

cdr3_nt: TGTGCCAGCAGTGGGCAGTCCTACGAGCAGTACTTC
cdr3_aa: CASSGQSYEQYF
j_call: TRBJ2-7
d_call: -
clone_size: medium-sized
v_call: TRBV2

cdr3_nt: TGTGCCAGCAGAGATGGGTCCGATCAGGACGGGGAGCTGTTTTTT
cdr3_aa: CASRDGSDQDGELFF
j_call: TRBJ2-2
d_call: -
clone_size: -
v_call: TRBV27

cdr3_nt: TGCGCCAGCAGCTTGGCGGCTACGAACACCGGGGAGCTGTTTTTT
cdr3_aa: CASSLAATNTGELFF
j_call: TRBJ2-2
d_call: -
clone_size: -
v_call: TRBV5-1

cdr3_nt: TGCGCCAGCAGTCAACTTTCAGGGAGATTTCAGCCCCAGCATTTT
cdr3_aa: CASSQLSGRFQPQHF
j_call: TRBJ1-5
d_call: -
clone_size: -
v_call: TRBV23-1

cdr3_nt: TGTGCCAGCAGCTTAGGGCAGGGGGACTATGGCTACACCTTC
cdr3_aa: CASSLGQGDYGYTF
j_call: TRBJ1-2
d_call: TRBD1
clone_size: -
v_call: TRBV11-2

cdr3_nt: TGCGCCAGCAGCTTGGAAGGGGTAATGAGGGAAAAACTGTTTTTT
cdr3_aa: CASSLEGVMREKLFF
j_call: TRBJ1-4
d_call: -
clone_size: -
v_call: TRBV5-1

cdr3_nt: TGTGCCAGCAAGAGAGGGGGACAGGGGTTTGAGCAGTACTTC
cdr3_aa: CASKRGGQGFEQYF
j_call: TRBJ2-7
d_call: TRBD1
clone_size: -
v_call: TRBV11-3

cdr3_nt: TGTGCCACCAGTGACGCACAGAATAACTATGGCTACACCTTC
cdr3_aa: CATSDAQNNYGYTF
j_call: TRBJ1-2
d_call: -
clone_size: -
v_call: TRBV24-1

cdr3_nt: TGTGCCATCAGTCGACAGGGCGAGGACACCGGGGAGCTGTTTTTT
cdr3_aa: CAISRQGEDTGELFF
j_call: TRBJ2-2
d_call: TRBD1
clone_size: -
v_call: TRBV10-3

cdr3_nt: TGTGCCAGCTCACCAAAAGGAAACACCTACGAGCAGTACTTC
cdr3_aa: CASSPKGNTYEQYF
j_call: TRBJ2-7
d_call: -
clone_size: -
v_call: TRBV18

cdr3_nt: TGTGCCAGCAGCCAATTGGACAGGGGAACGAGAAACACCATATATTTT
cdr3_aa: CASSQLDRGTRNTIYF
j_call: TRBJ1-3
d_call: TRBD1
clone_size: -
v_call: TRBV7-6